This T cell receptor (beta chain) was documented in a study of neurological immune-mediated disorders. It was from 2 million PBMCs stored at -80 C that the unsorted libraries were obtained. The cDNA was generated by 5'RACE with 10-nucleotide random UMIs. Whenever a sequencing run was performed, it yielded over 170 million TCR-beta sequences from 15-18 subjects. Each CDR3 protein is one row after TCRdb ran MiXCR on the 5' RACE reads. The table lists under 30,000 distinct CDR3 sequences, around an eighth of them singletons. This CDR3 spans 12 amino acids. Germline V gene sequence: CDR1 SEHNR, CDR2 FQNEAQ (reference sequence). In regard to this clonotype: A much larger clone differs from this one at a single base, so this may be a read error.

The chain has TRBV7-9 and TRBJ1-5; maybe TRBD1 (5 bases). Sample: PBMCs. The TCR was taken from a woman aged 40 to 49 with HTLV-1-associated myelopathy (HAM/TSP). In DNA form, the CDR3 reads TGTGCCATCAGCTTAGGGGCTCAGCCCCAGCATTTT. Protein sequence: CAISLGAQPQHF.